The 29 T cell receptor beta chains reported below all come from one sample, sequenced in a study of blood T cell repertoires in COVID-19. Clones were read by immunoSEQ multiplex PCR, and TCRdb kept only the in-frame ones, dropping some. The table lists roughly 24,000 clones, 90% to 95% of them singletons. Sequencing was carried out using peripheral blood. The receptors derive from a human donor in a cohort sampled during active COVID-19.

This chain links TRBV5-6 with TRBJ1-3, with 8 bases matching TRBD1. Germline trimming cut 8 bases from V and 3 bases from J; bases unmatched to any gene: 10. Per the germline V gene, CDR1 is SGHDT and CDR2 is YYEEEE. This CDR3 is built from 15 residues. CDR3 sequence: CASSDRVGYGNTIYF. DNA of the CDR3: TGTGCCAGTTCGGACAGGGTCGGATATGGAAACACCATATATTTT.

The chain recombines TRBV9 with TRBJ2-1; D remains ambiguous. The CDR3 is 13 residues long. Germline CDR1 SGDLS, CDR2 YYNGEE. Trimming cost V 4 bases and J 4 bases, with 9 bases left between them. The CDR3 sequence is CASSLTRYNEQFF. The CDR3 nucleotides read TGTGCCAGCAGCCTGACACGTTACAATGAGCAGTTCTTC.

The chain uses TRBV5-6 and TRBJ2-2; no clear D. From germline, CDR1 is SGHDT and CDR2 YYEEEE. CDR3 length: 13 amino acids. V was trimmed by 2 bases and J by 4 bases, leaving 6 bases between them. The CDR3 loop is CASSFYGTGELFF. CDR3 coding DNA: TGTGCCAGCAGCTTCTATGGCACCGGGGAGCTGTTTTTT.

The chain is built from TRBV18 and TRBJ2-3; 9 nucleotides agree with TRBD1. The CDR3 has 17 amino acids. With 3 bases clipped from V and 1 base from J, the junction kept 8 bases outside the gene matches. Germline values: CDR1 KGHSH, CDR2 LQKENI. Here the CDR3 DNA reads TGTGCCAGCTCACCGGGAACAGGGGGCAGTCGCACAGATACGCAGTATTTT. Translated, it gives CASSPGTGGSRTDTQYF. The variable domain in full, completed from reference TRBV18 and TRBJ2-3, reads NAGVMQNPRHLVRRRGQEARLRCSPMKGHSHVYWYRQLPEEGLKFMVYLQKENIIDESGMPKERFSAEFPKEGPSILRIQQVVRGDSAAYFCASSPGTGGSRTDTQYFGPGTRLTVL.

This chain links TRBV30 with TRBJ2-5; 10 bases match TRBD2. Germline V CDR1 and CDR2: GTSNPN, SVGIG (reference sequence). After removal of 4 bases from V and 2 bases from J, the junction contained 7 bases not matched to a gene. This CDR3 has 15 residues. CDR3 protein: CAWNLLAGIQETQYF. CDR3 nucleotides: TGTGCCTGGAACCTACTAGCGGGGATTCAAGAGACCCAGTACTTC.

The chain recombines TRBV28 with TRBJ2-7; 11 bases are shared with TRBD2. Germline V CDR1 and CDR2: MDHEN, SYDVKM. With 6 bases clipped from V and 7 bases from J, the junction kept 8 bases outside the gene matches. CDR3 length: 14 amino acids. This CDR3 reads CASRPSGGSGEQYF. For the CDR3, the DNA is TGTGCCAGCAGACCTAGCGGGGGGTCGGGGGAGCAGTACTTC.

This clone appeared once. The V gene is TRBV5-5, the J gene TRBJ2-5; no definite D call. This CDR3 region has 16 residues. The germline V and J ends were trimmed by 0 bases and 5 bases, with 17 bases remaining between them. Germline CDR1 and CDR2: SGHKS and YYEKEE (reference sequence). CDR3 nucleotide sequence: TGTGCCAGCAGCTTGGGGGCCAGGCCGAATGGCGAGACCCAGTACTTC. Its translation: CASSLGARPNGETQYF. The full variable domain, rest sourced from reference TRBV5-5 and TRBJ2-5, is DAGVTQSPTHLIKTRGQQVTLRCSPISGHKSVSWYQQVLGQGPQFIFQYYEKEERGRGNFPDRFSARQFPNYSSELNVNALLLGDSALYLCASSLGARPNGETQYFGPGTRLLVL.

The chain recombines TRBV6-6 with TRBJ2-7; 7 bases align to TRBD1. The CDR3 consists of 12 residues. Germline V lookup: CDR1 MNHNY, CDR2 SVGAGI (reference sequence). The V gene end was trimmed by 7 bases and the J gene end by 9 bases; junction bases not matched to a gene: 9. The chain's CDR3 is CASTQTGFGQYF. CDR3 DNA: TGTGCCAGCACCCAGACAGGGTTCGGGCAGTACTTC.

V gene TRBV5-1 combines with J gene TRBJ1-2; no firm D call. CDR1 and CDR2 from the germline V gene are SGHRS and YFSETQ. This CDR3 has 15 residues. The V and J ends lost 1 base and 0 bases respectively, with 10 bases between them. CDR3 loop: CASSLNSPTNYGYTF. The CDR3 DNA reads TGCGCCAGCAGCTTGAACAGTCCTACTAACTATGGCTACACCTTC. The full variable domain, rest sourced from reference TRBV5-1 and TRBJ1-2, is KAGVTQTPRYLIKTRGQQVTLSCSPISGHRSVSWYQQTPGQGLQFLFEYFSETQRNKGNFPGRFSGRQFSNSRSEMNVSTLELGDSALYLCASSLNSPTNYGYTFGSGTRLTVV.

The chain links TRBV28 to TRBJ2-1, with D perhaps matching TRBD2 (6 bases). The germline gives CDR1 MDHEN, CDR2 SYDVKM. The CDR3 runs 16 residues. The ends were cut back, 6 bases at V and 0 bases at J, with 15 bases in the middle. In DNA form, the CDR3 reads TGTGCCAGCAGCGGTGGGACTTCGAGCTCCTACAATGAGCAGTTCTTC. Translated, it gives CASSGGTSSSYNEQFF.

V is TRBV5-5 and J is TRBJ2-2; TRBD1 agrees at 7 bases. The length of the CDR3 is 17 residues. Germline-derived CDR1 and CDR2 are SGHKS and YYEKEE (reference sequence). J lost 3 bases, V lost 4 bases, and 12 bases had no gene match. The DNA for the CDR3 is TGTGCCAGCAGCAGTACGGACAGGCCGCAGGACACCGGGGAGCTGTTTTTT. Amino acids: CASSSTDRPQDTGELFF.

Only one count was recorded for this clone. The chain employs TRBV30 and TRBJ2-1, with 15 bases aligning to TRBD2. The germline CDR1 and CDR2 sequences are GTSNPN and SVGIG (reference sequence). The CDR3 totals 14 residues. The V gene end was trimmed by 5 bases and the J gene end by 10 bases; junction bases not matched to a gene: 6. CDR3 in amino acids: CAWEGLAGGKEQFF. CDR3 nucleotides: TGTGCCTGGGAAGGACTAGCGGGGGGGAAAGAGCAGTTCTTC.

The chain links TRBV6-5 to TRBJ2-7; 7 nucleotides agree with TRBD1. Germline values: CDR1 MNHEY, CDR2 SVGAGI. The CDR3 has 15 residues. V was pared by 7 bases and J by 2 bases, with 11 bases of the junction left unmatched. CDR3 in amino acids: CASIKIGQGAYEQYF. The CDR3 nucleotides read TGTGCCAGCATAAAGATTGGGCAGGGGGCCTACGAGCAGTACTTC.

This chain links TRBV6-1 with TRBJ2-5; possibly TRBD2 for D (6 bases). This CDR3 spans 17 amino acids. The ends were cut back, 3 bases at V and 1 base at J, with 18 bases in the middle. Germline V gives CDR1 MNHNS, CDR2 SASEGT. The CDR3 DNA is TGTGCCAGCAGTGATGGGAGGATGGTTAAACTCCAAGAGACCCAGTACTTC. Its protein is CASSDGRMVKLQETQYF.

The chain recombines TRBV4-1 with TRBJ2-5; D possibly corresponds to TRBD1 (5 bases). This CDR3 has 16 residues. V was trimmed by 0 bases and J by 2 bases, leaving 13 bases between them. CDR1 MGHRA and CDR2 YSYEKL come from the germline V gene. CDR3 DNA: TGCGCCAGCAGCCAAGATAGTCGCAGGGCACAAGAGACCCAGTACTTC. Its protein product is CASSQDSRRAQETQYF.

The CDR3 is CAWSRSATHYGYTF. The CDR3 DNA is TGTGCCTGGAGTCGGAGTGCAACTCACTATGGCTACACCTTC. The chain carries TRBV30 and TRBJ1-2; D unresolved. Germline-derived CDR1 and CDR2 are GTSNPN and SVGIG (reference sequence). The CDR3 is 14 residues long. Trimming took 2 bases from V and 3 from J, leaving 13 bases between them.

The V call is TRBV6-2 or TRBV6-3, the J call TRBJ1-6; weak D call: TRBD1 (6 bases). The CDR3 is 15 amino acids. Germline V gives CDR1 MNHEY, CDR2 SVGEGT. The V end lost 2 bases, the J end lost 7 bases, and 12 bases lay between the germline ends. CDR3 protein: CASSYRDILNSPLHF. The CDR3 nucleotides are TGTGCCAGCAGTTACCGGGACATTCTAAATTCACCCCTCCACTTT.

The V gene is TRBV28, the J gene TRBJ1-2; TRBD1 agrees at 7 bases. The V segment lost 5 bases and the J segment 4 bases; nucleotides outside the gene matches: 10. Germline CDR1 reads MDHEN; CDR2 reads SYDVKM. The CDR3 extends over 15 amino acids. The CDR3 DNA follows: TGTGCCAGCAGTCTAGCCGGACAGGAGGGCTATGGCTACACCTTC. It codes for CASSLAGQEGYGYTF.

This chain uses TRBV6-4 with TRBJ1-2; D possibly corresponds to TRBD1 (5 bases). V was pared by 0 bases and J by 7 bases, with 9 bases between. Germline V lookup: CDR1 MRHNA, CDR2 SNTAGT. The CDR3 sequence is 13 residues long. CDR3 amino acids: CASSDSAGLGYTF. The DNA of the CDR3 is TGTGCCAGCAGTGACTCCGCAGGGCTTGGCTACACCTTC.

This chain connects TRBV6-5 to TRBJ1-4, with TRBD1 matching 9 bases. Germline V gene sequence: CDR1 MNHEY, CDR2 SVGAGI. Trimming at V came to 2 bases and at J to 1 base, leaving 2 bases not matched to a gene. The CDR3 totals 16 residues. CDR3 sequence: CASSYGTGLTNEKLFF. CDR3 sequence (DNA): TGTGCCAGCAGTTACGGGACAGGGCTAACTAATGAAAAACTGTTTTTT.

This chain connects TRBV12-3 or TRBV12-4 to TRBJ2-7; 7 bases map to TRBD1. This CDR3 has 13 residues. V lost 2 bases and J lost 5; bases outside the gene matches: 3. CDR3: CASSLLQGDEQYF. CDR3 nucleotide sequence: TGTGCCAGCAGTTTACTTCAGGGGGACGAGCAGTACTTC.

V is TRBV29-1 and J is TRBJ2-7, with a tentative D call TRBD2 (5 bases). Germline V gene data show CDR1 as SQVTM and CDR2 as ANQGSEA. The CDR3 spans 13 residues. Trimming removed 5 bases from V and 3 bases from J, with 14 bases in between. The CDR3 protein is CSVQMAEDYEQYF. CDR3 in DNA: TGCAGCGTTCAAATGGCGGAGGACTACGAGCAGTACTTC.

This clone was detected only once. This chain connects TRBV30 to TRBJ2-7; a possible D gene is TRBD2 (5 bases). With 2 bases removed from V and 7 bases from J, the gap between germline ends came to 15 bases. The CDR3 runs to 13 residues. The V gene's germline CDR1 is GTSNPN and CDR2 SVGIG (reference sequence). The CDR3 is CAWSLRLPGEQYF. CDR3 bases: TGTGCCTGGAGTCTCAGGCTCCCGGGGGAGCAGTACTTC. Drawing the rest from reference TRBV30 and TRBJ2-7, the complete variable domain is SQTIHQWPATLVQPVGSPLSLECTVEGTSNPNLYWYRQAAGRGLQLLFYSVGIGQISSEVPQNLSASRPQDRQFILSSKKLLLSDSGFYLCAWSLRLPGEQYFGPGTRLTVT.

The chain has TRBV5-4 and TRBJ1-4, with D hard to call. Germline CDR1 and CDR2: SGHNT and YYREEE (reference sequence). Trimming pared 2 bases from V and 7 bases from J, leaving 9 bases between. This CDR3 is 13 amino acids long. The CDR3, as DNA: TGTGCCAGCAGCTTTGGACTCATTGAAAAACTGTTTTTT. This gives the protein CASSFGLIEKLFF. The whole variable domain, filled in from reference TRBV5-4 and TRBJ1-4, reads ETGVTQSPTHLIKTRGQQVTLRCSSQSGHNTVSWYQQALGQGPQFIFQYYREEENGRGNFPPRFSGLQFPNYSSELNVNALELDDSALYLCASSFGLIEKLFFGSGTQLSVL.

This clone was seen just once. The chain employs TRBV2 and TRBJ1-4; 7 bases are shared with TRBD1. With 4 bases clipped from V and 4 bases from J, the junction kept 6 bases outside the gene matches. This CDR3 spans 15 amino acids. Germline-derived CDR1 and CDR2 are SNHLY and FYNNEI. For the CDR3, the DNA is TGTGCCAGCAGTGGTCGGACAGGCGTTAATGAAAAACTGTTTTTT. Residues: CASSGRTGVNEKLFF.

The chain uses TRBV6-5 and TRBJ2-1; 12 positions match TRBD1. CDR3 length equals 15 residues. Per the germline V gene, CDR1 is MNHEY and CDR2 is SVGAGI. The ends lost 4 bases at V and 8 bases at J; junction bases unmatched: 6. The CDR3 coding sequence is TGTGCCAGCAGTTTTGGGACAGGGGGCTGGGATGAGCAGTTCTTC. The encoded protein is CASSFGTGGWDEQFF.

V is TRBV19 and J is TRBJ1-3, with 8 positions matching TRBD1. Trimming removed 6 bases from V and 0 bases from J; junction bases left unmatched: 7. Germline V CDR1 and CDR2: LNHDA, SQIVND (reference sequence). CDR3 length equals 16 residues. CDR3 bases: TGTGCCAGTAGACCGGGACAGGCGAACTCTGGAAACACCATATATTTT. Encoded protein: CASRPGQANSGNTIYF.

This clone has more than one count but fewer than ten. The gene calls are TRBV30 and TRBJ2-7; 7 bases line up with TRBD1. This CDR3 is built from 14 residues. V lost 2 bases to trimming and J lost 2 bases; unmatched junction nucleotides: 6. Germline V gives CDR1 GTSNPN, CDR2 SVGIG (reference sequence). For the CDR3, the DNA is TGTGCCTGGAGTCGGGACAGTCCTCCCTACGAGCAGTACTTC. This sequence encodes CAWSRDSPPYEQYF.

This chain joins TRBV3-1 (or the pseudogene TRBV3-2) and TRBJ2-3; TRBD1 matches at 10 bases. Trimming at V came to 3 bases and at J to 1 base, leaving 4 bases not matched to a gene. There are 16 residues in the CDR3. Looked up from germline, CDR1 is LGHDT and CDR2 is YNNKEL (reference sequence). The CDR3 loop reads CASSQTGGDGTDTQYF. CDR3 sequence (DNA): TGTGCCAGCAGCCAGACAGGGGGCGACGGCACAGATACGCAGTATTTT.